Presented here are 18 T cell receptor beta chains from one specimen sequenced in a study of T cell responses to AZD1222 COVID-19 vaccine (dated by TCRdb to the early 2020s). The meaning of the sample's time point label: baseline before first vaccination. The method behind the library was the immunoSEQ multiplex PCR assay. This immuneACCESS table, as held by TCRdb, lists in-frame sequences with V and J called but not all clones. Of the missing ones, under half trace to an unresolved V gene in checked studies; the others have no known cause. Counted in this sample were around 120,000 clones; approximately 92% of them appeared once. About 14% of the sample is held by the ten biggest clonotypes. The sample consisted of peripheral blood, taken on day 0 of AZD1222 vaccination. The receptors were gathered from an adult in good health.

The V and J genes are TRBV19 and TRBJ1-5; 7 bases are a match to TRBD1. J was trimmed by 0 bases and V by 6 bases; bases with no gene match: 17. Germline loops: CDR1 LNHDA, CDR2 SQIVND (reference sequence). The CDR3 is 19 amino acids. In DNA, the CDR3 is TGTGCCAGTAGCGATCCGGGACAGAGGACCCCTTATAGCAATCAGCCCCAGCATTTT. It yields the protein CASSDPGQRTPYSNQPQHF.

The V gene is TRBV5-1, the J gene TRBJ1-1; D is undetermined. The CDR3 is 14 amino acids. Trimming removed 1 base at V and 6 bases at J, with 13 bases between. Germline values: CDR1 SGHRS, CDR2 YFSETQ. CDR3 coding DNA: TGCGCCAGCAGCTTGACTTCGGCGGTGCCTGAAGCTTTCTTT. This gives the protein CASSLTSAVPEAFF.

Only a few counts were recorded for this clone. A read error may produce the germline difference seen at one junction end. V gene TRBV5-1 combines with J gene TRBJ2-7; 10 positions agree with TRBD2. This CDR3 comprises 14 residues. Germline CDR1 is SGHRS and CDR2 is YFSETQ. The CDR3 spells CASNPSGGAYEQYF. The CDR3 nucleotides read TGCGCTAGCAACCCCAGCGGGGGGGCCTACGAGCAGTACTTC. Together with reference TRBV5-1 and TRBJ2-7, the CDR3 gives the full variable domain: KAGVTQTPRYLIKTRGQQVTLSCSPISGHRSVSWYQQTPGQGLQFLFEYFSETQRNKGNFPGRFSGRQFSNSRSEMNVSTLELGDSALYLCASNPSGGAYEQYFGPGTRLTVT.

CDR3 region: CASSYELPGLAAYEQYF. The CDR3 nucleotides read TGTGCCAGCAGTTACGAGCTCCCGGGACTAGCGGCCTACGAGCAGTACTTC. This chain connects TRBV6-2 or TRBV6-3 to TRBJ2-7; TRBD2 matches 11 bases. CDR3 size: 17 residues. Germline V gives CDR1 MNHEY, CDR2 SVGEGT. Germline trimming cut 2 bases from V and 2 bases from J; bases unmatched to any gene: 8.

The CDR3 region has the DNA TGTGCCAGCAGGAGCGGAACGAGCGGGAGTTGGGATGAGCAGTTCTTC. Its protein is CASRSGTSGSWDEQFF. This chain uses TRBV11-2 with TRBJ2-1; 8 bases fit TRBD2. Germline loops: CDR1 SGHAT, CDR2 FQNNGV. V trimming: 6 bases; J trimming: 8 bases; junction bases outside the gene matches: 15. The CDR3 has 16 amino acids.

The rearrangement joins TRBV7-2 to TRBJ1-3; 7 nucleotides match TRBD1. The CDR3 runs to 15 residues. The germline gives CDR1 SGHTA, CDR2 FQGNSA. Trimming took 5 bases from V and 4 from J; bases not matched to a gene: 8. The CDR3 loop is CASSLDRVQGNTIYF. The CDR3 DNA reads as TGTGCCAGCAGCCTAGACAGGGTCCAAGGAAACACCATATATTTT.

The chain recombines TRBV6-5 with TRBJ2-7, with D possibly called TRBD1 or TRBD2 (5 bases each). V was clipped by 7 bases and J by 4 bases, with 17 bases between them. This CDR3 contains 14 residues. From germline, CDR1 is MNHEY and CDR2 SVGAGI. CDR3 nucleotide sequence: TGTGCCAGCACAGTCCCGGGACGCCAGTACGAGCAGTACTTC. Its translation: CASTVPGRQYEQYF.

The chain links TRBV6-5 to TRBJ1-6; no reliable D call. Germline V gene data show CDR1 as MNHEY and CDR2 as SVGAGI. The CDR3 runs to 14 residues. The V gene lost 0 bases and the J gene lost 6 bases, with 6 bases spanning the gap. As DNA, the CDR3 is TGTGCCAGCAGTTACTCTTCGTCTAATTCACCCCTCCACTTT. Protein: CASSYSSSNSPLHF.

The chain carries TRBV6-5 and TRBJ2-5; TRBD1 matches 8 bases. V was pared by 10 bases and J by 5 bases, with 12 bases of the junction left unmatched. CDR1 is MNHEY and CDR2 is SVGAGI in the germline V gene. The CDR3 sequence is 14 residues long. The CDR3 region has the DNA TGTGCCACCGGTGGACAGGGCCCGGCGGAGACCCAGTACTTC. Its translation is CATGGQGPAETQYF.

The V and J genes are TRBV6-2 or TRBV6-3 and TRBJ1-2; TRBD1 matches 12 bases. This CDR3 region has 16 residues. CDR1 is MNHEY, CDR2 SVGEGT, per germline. The junction had 13 bases not matched to a gene; V was cut back by 6 bases and J by 8 bases. The CDR3 DNA reads TGTGCCAGCAGCCAACTAACGGGACAGGGGGCGAGAGGCTACACCTTC. Translated, it gives CASSQLTGQGARGYTF.

V usage is TRBV9 and J usage is TRBJ1-5; D uncertain. V lost 7 bases and J lost 5, with 10 bases in between. This CDR3 has 12 residues. Germline lookup yields CDR1 SGDLS and CDR2 YYNGEE. The CDR3 sequence: CASGGLDQPQHF. The CDR3 DNA reads TGTGCCAGCGGCGGGCTGGATCAGCCCCAGCATTTT.

The chain joins TRBV2 to TRBJ1-4; 7 bases match TRBD1. The CDR3 runs 14 residues. Germline V gene lookup returns CDR1 SNHLY and CDR2 FYNNEI. The V and J ends lost 11 bases and 4 bases, in that order; junction bases with no gene match: 10. CDR3 in amino acids: CAGRGTDHNEKLFF. CDR3 nucleotide sequence: TGTGCCGGCCGCGGGACAGACCATAATGAAAAACTGTTTTTT.

Concerning this clone itself: An end of the junction differs from the germline gene, which may be a read error. The chain recombines TRBV7-7 with TRBJ2-1, with D maybe TRBD1 (5 bases). This CDR3 has 16 amino acids. Germline V lookup: CDR1 SSHAT, CDR2 FNYEAQ (reference sequence). As DNA, the CDR3 is TGTGCTAGCAGCTTGACCTTAGGGGCCCCCCGCGATGAGCAGTTCTTC. Translated, it gives CASSLTLGAPRDEQFF.

The genes are TRBV5-1 and TRBJ1-5, with D uncertain. The germline V gene encodes CDR1 SGHRS and CDR2 YFSETQ. V shed 1 base and J shed 2 bases, with 4 bases lying between them. The CDR3 sequence is 13 residues long. The CDR3 DNA is TGCGCCAGCAGCTTGTTAGGCAATCAGCCCCAGCATTTT. It encodes CASSLLGNQPQHF.

The V and J genes are TRBV6-5 and TRBJ1-1; tentative D call: TRBD1 (5 bases). The CDR3 has 13 amino acids. Germline loops: CDR1 MNHEY, CDR2 SVGAGI. V was shortened by 6 bases and J by 5 bases, with 13 bases between the two germline ends. This CDR3 reads CASRFQGLTEAFF. The CDR3 region has the DNA TGTGCCAGCAGGTTCCAGGGCTTAACTGAAGCTTTCTTT.

The chain combines TRBV7-2 with TRBJ1-3; D gene uncertain. There are 12 residues in the CDR3. The germline CDR1 and CDR2 sequences are SGHTA and FQGNSA. V shed 5 bases and J shed 3 bases, with 5 bases lying between them. In DNA, the CDR3 is TGTGCCAGCAGCGACTATGGAAACACCATATATTTT. Protein sequence: CASSDYGNTIYF. Based on the CDR3 plus reference TRBV7-2 and TRBJ1-3, the full variable domain is GAGVSQSPSNKVTEKGKDVELRCDPISGHTALYWYRQSLGQGLEFLIYFQGNSAPDKSGLPSDRFSAERTGGSVSTLTIQRTQQEDSAVYLCASSDYGNTIYFGEGSWLTVV.

The rearrangement joins TRBV2 to TRBJ2-1; 10 bases are a match to TRBD1. The V gene's germline CDR1 is SNHLY and CDR2 FYNNEI. V shed 0 bases, J shed 7 bases, and the junction held 18 bases outside the gene matches. This CDR3 is 20 amino acids long. Here the CDR3 DNA reads TGTGCCAGCAGTGAAGCGAGAGACAGGGGGCCCGGTAAGGTTACGAATGAGCAGTTCTTC. Amino acids: CASSEARDRGPGKVTNEQFF.

This chain links TRBV28 with TRBJ1-6, with D perhaps TRBD1 (5 bases). The CDR3 extends over 16 amino acids. Trimming took 2 bases from V and 10 from J, leaving 18 bases between them. Germline CDR1 is MDHEN and CDR2 is SYDVKM. As DNA, the CDR3 is TGTGCCAGCAGTTTAGAGAGCGGTAGCGGGGGATCACCCCTCCACTTT. Its translation: CASSLESGSGGSPLHF.